Each of the 18 T cell receptor beta chains below was sequenced from the same sample in a study of tumor and adjacent non-tumor tissue in lung cancer. The library came from three nested PCR rounds adapted from ARM-PCR protocols. Each CDR3 protein gets one entry after TCRdb re-called the multiplex PCR reads with MiXCR. This table holds about 200,000 distinct CDR3 sequences, 71% found once. No cell sorting was done before RNA was extracted from the tissue. Sequencing was performed on lung tumor tissue. These receptors were taken from a man in his sixties with non-small cell lung cancer.

This clonotype was observed once. A much larger clone is a single base away; this may be a read error. The chain is built from TRBV20-1 and TRBJ1-2; possibly TRBD1 for D (5 bases). This CDR3 is 13 amino acids long. The V end lost 4 bases, the J end lost 10 bases, and 19 bases lay between the germline ends. Germline CDR1 reads DFQATT; CDR2 reads SNEGSKA (reference sequence). CDR3 sequence (DNA): TGCAGTGCTACACCCCCAGGGACGGGCGACTACACCTTC. Its translation is CSATPPGTGDYTF.

This clonotype occurred many times. The rearrangement uses TRBV6-5 and TRBJ1-6, with 9 bases identical to TRBD1. This CDR3 spans 16 amino acids. Germline V CDR1 and CDR2: MNHEY, SVGAGI. J was trimmed by 7 bases and V by 0 bases; bases with no gene match: 4. CDR3: CASSYSGTGWNSPLHF. The CDR3 DNA reads TGTGCCAGCAGTTACTCCGGGACAGGGTGGAATTCACCCCTCCACTTT.

V gene TRBV11-3 combines with J gene TRBJ2-3; perhaps TRBD1 as D (5 bases). Trimming stripped 6 bases from V and 4 bases from J, with 14 bases between. In germline, CDR1 is SGHNT, CDR2 YENEEA. The CDR3 runs 14 residues. The CDR3 spells CASRLSSGPDTQYF. CDR3 nucleotides: TGTGCCAGCAGATTAAGTTCAGGGCCAGATACGCAGTATTTT.

The V gene is TRBV4-3, the J gene TRBJ2-7; 9 bases are shared with TRBD2. The length of the CDR3 is 15 residues. The germline V gene encodes CDR1 LGHNA and CDR2 YSLEER. The CDR3 loop reads CVNSQGTSYSYEQYF. The CDR3 DNA reads TGCGTCAACAGCCAAGGGACTAGCTACTCCTACGAGCAGTACTTC.

A word on this clonotype: A read error may account for a junction end that differs from germline. The chain has TRBV11-3 and TRBJ1-1; tentative D call: TRBD1 (6 bases). CDR1 is SGHNT and CDR2 is YENEEA in the germline V gene. The CDR3 covers 15 residues. Here the CDR3 reads CASSLGGRLNTEAFF. The CDR3 bases are TGCGCCAGCAGCTTAGGGGGGCGTCTGAACACTGAAGCTTTCTTT.

The rearrangement uses TRBV20-1 and TRBJ1-5; 7 nucleotides agree with TRBD1. Germline loops: CDR1 DFQATT, CDR2 SNEGSKA (reference sequence). Trimming cost V 2 bases and J 1 base; bases outside gene matches: 5. This CDR3 region has 15 residues. In DNA form, the CDR3 reads TGCAGTGCTAGACAGGGGGGAGGGAGCAATCAGCCCCAGCATTTT. Translating gives CSARQGGGSNQPQHF.

Comment on this clonotype: With a much larger clone just one base away, this may be a read error. As the CDR3 is not closed by the conserved phenylalanine or tryptophan, this likely results from a read error. The V call is TRBV11-2, the J call TRBJ2-3; D might be TRBD2 (5 bases). The CDR3 runs to 15 residues. V was shortened by 3 bases and J by 0 bases, with 10 bases between the two germline ends. Germline CDR1 is SGHAT and CDR2 is FQNNGV. The CDR3 here is CASSFGITSTDTQYY. The DNA of the CDR3 is TGTGCCAGCAGCTTCGGGATCACTAGCACAGATACGCAGTATTAT.

The chain joins TRBV20-1 to TRBJ2-5; TRBD2 might be the D (5 bases). Germline V gene data show CDR1 as DFQATT and CDR2 as SNEGSKA (reference sequence). Trimming shortened V by 0 bases and J by 9 bases, and 8 bases separated the two germline ends. The CDR3 runs to 11 residues. CDR3 nucleotides: TGCAGTGCTAGAGATATGGGAGCCCAGTACTTC. The encoded protein is CSARDMGAQYF.

The chain recombines TRBV20-1 with TRBJ2-1, with D possibly TRBD2 on 5 matching bases. Per germline, CDR1 DFQATT and CDR2 SNEGSKA (reference sequence). The CDR3 extends over 12 amino acids. Here the CDR3 reads CSDREGVNEQFF. The CDR3 DNA reads TGCAGCGATAGAGAGGGAGTTAATGAGCAGTTCTTC.

This clonotype has ten or more counts. The CDR3 spells CSARDLRLAGDGEQYF. The CDR3 DNA sequence: TGCAGTGCTAGAGATCTCCGGCTAGCGGGAGATGGCGAGCAGTACTTC. The chain has TRBV20-1 and TRBJ2-7; TRBD2 matches at 10 bases. V lost 0 bases and J lost 6; bases outside the gene matches: 11. CDR3 length: 16 residues. Germline V CDR1 and CDR2: DFQATT, SNEGSKA (reference sequence).

At least ten counts were recorded for this clonotype. The CDR3 region has the DNA TGCAGTGCTAGAGGGCAGGCCAAAGAGACCCAGTACTTC. Translating gives CSARGQAKETQYF. This chain joins TRBV20-1 and TRBJ2-5; unclear D gene. The germline V gene encodes CDR1 DFQATT and CDR2 SNEGSKA (reference sequence). The V gene lost 1 base and the J gene lost 3 bases, with 9 bases spanning the gap. This CDR3 has 13 residues.

This clonotype was recorded only once. A read error may explain this, as a much larger clone is one base away. V gene TRBV29-1 combines with J gene TRBJ2-1, with D perhaps TRBD2 (5 bases). Between the trimmed V and J ends, which lost 5 bases and 7 bases, there was a span of 18 bases. Looked up from germline, CDR1 is SQVTM and CDR2 is ANQGSEA. This CDR3 spans 14 amino acids. CDR3 residues: CSVQPSWRGNEQFF. The CDR3 bases are TGCAGCGTTCAACCAAGCTGGAGAGGGAATGAGCAGTTCTTC.

This clonotype has a count of ten or more. The chain recombines TRBV29-1 with TRBJ2-4; 7 nucleotides line up with TRBD1. CDR1 is SQVTM, CDR2 ANQGSEA, per germline. This CDR3 is built from 12 residues. With V trimmed by 6 bases and J by 8 bases, 7 bases remained unmatched. CDR3 DNA: TGCAGCGTAAGACAGGGTACGGACATTCAGTACTTC. As protein: CSVRQGTDIQYF.

This clonotype showed up just a few times. Lacking the conserved final phenylalanine or tryptophan, this CDR3 likely reflects a read error. The V and J genes are TRBV20-1 and TRBJ2-1; D tentatively fits TRBD1 or TRBD2 (5 bases each). The germline gives CDR1 DFQATT, CDR2 SNEGSKA (reference sequence). V shed 3 bases and J shed 1 base, with 10 bases lying between them. The CDR3 is 14 residues long. CDR3 DNA: TGCAGTGCTAGTGAGGGGTTATCCTACAATGAGCAGTTCTCC. Its translation is CSASEGLSYNEQFS.

In the case of this clonotype: This CDR3 is missing its conserved last phenylalanine or tryptophan, likely due to a read error. The chain recombines TRBV4-2 with TRBJ2-7; D not resolved. V gave up 0 bases and J gave up 7 bases, with 13 bases separating them. CDR1 and CDR2 from the germline V gene are LGHNA and YNFKEQ. The CDR3 covers 14 residues. In DNA form, the CDR3 reads TGTGCCAGCAGCCAAGATTTGAGTGCCCTGGAGCAGTACTCC. It yields the protein CASSQDLSALEQYS.

This clonotype has only a few counts. In DNA form, the CDR3 reads TGCAGTGCCGGACGGACCCTAGCCAAAAACATTCAGTACTTC. Its protein product is CSAGRTLAKNIQYF. The chain combines TRBV20-1 with TRBJ2-4; D uncertain. The ends were cut back, 6 bases at V and 0 bases at J, with 12 bases in the middle. CDR3 size: 14 residues. Germline lookup yields CDR1 DFQATT and CDR2 SNEGSKA (reference sequence).

Of note for this clonotype: A much larger clone lies one base from this, so it may be a read error. This chain joins TRBV6-1 and TRBJ2-7; D might be TRBD1 (6 bases). The CDR3 runs 13 residues. The germline V gene has CDR1 MNHNS and CDR2 SASEGT. The chain's CDR3 is CALGNRDAYEQYF. In nucleotides, the CDR3 is TGTGCGTTGGGAAACAGGGACGCTTACGAGCAGTACTTC.

To note about this clonotype: A read error may account for a junction end that differs from germline. The J gene is TRBJ2-5, the V gene TRBV6-2 or TRBV6-3; unclear D gene. Per the germline V gene, CDR1 is MNHEY and CDR2 is SVGEGT. The CDR3 is 14 residues long. Written as DNA, the CDR3 is TGTGCCAGCAGTAGCCATGAGTACCAAGGGACCCAGTACTTC. Its protein is CASSSHEYQGTQYF.